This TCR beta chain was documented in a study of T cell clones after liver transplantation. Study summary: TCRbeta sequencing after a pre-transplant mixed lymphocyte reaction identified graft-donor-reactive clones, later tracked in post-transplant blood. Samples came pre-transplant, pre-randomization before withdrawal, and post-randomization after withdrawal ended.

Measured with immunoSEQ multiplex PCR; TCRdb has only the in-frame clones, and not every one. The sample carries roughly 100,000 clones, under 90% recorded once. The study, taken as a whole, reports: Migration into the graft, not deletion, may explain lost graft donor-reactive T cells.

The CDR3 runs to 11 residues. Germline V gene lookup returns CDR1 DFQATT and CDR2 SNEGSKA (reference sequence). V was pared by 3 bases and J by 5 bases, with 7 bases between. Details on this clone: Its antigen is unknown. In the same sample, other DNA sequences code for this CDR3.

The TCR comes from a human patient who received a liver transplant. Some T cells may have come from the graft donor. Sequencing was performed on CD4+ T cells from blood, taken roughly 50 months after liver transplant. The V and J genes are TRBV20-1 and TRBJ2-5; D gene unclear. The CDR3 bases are TGCAGTGCTAGGCCGGAGGAGACCCAGTACTTC. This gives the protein CSARPEETQYF.